The 25 T cell receptor beta chains reported below all come from one sample, sequenced in a study of identical twins. TCRdb recomputed calls from the 5' RACE reads with MiXCR, one row per CDR3 protein. The profile shows fewer than 450,000 distinct CDR3 sequences, roughly 9% of them singletons. Sequencing input: naive T cells sorted from blood. These TCRs come from a woman aged 50 to 60 in good health.

Many counts were recorded for this clonotype. One end of the junction does not line up with germline, which may come from a read error. The chain has TRBV7-7 and TRBJ2-2; 7 bases line up with TRBD1. The CDR3 spans 15 residues. Germline CDR1 reads SSHAT; CDR2 reads FNYEAQ (reference sequence). The CDR3 coding sequence is TGTGCTAGCAGCTCGACAGGGAGTGGGACCGGGGAGCTGTTTTTT. It encodes CASSSTGSGTGELFF.

This clonotype has just a few counts. The chain is built from TRBV2 and TRBJ2-7; D gene ambiguous. Germline CDR1 is SNHLY and CDR2 is FYNNEI. This CDR3 region has 14 residues. Between the trimmed V and J ends, which lost 1 base and 0 bases, there was a span of 7 bases. CDR3 region: CASSEEGISYEQYF. DNA for the CDR3: TGTGCCAGCAGTGAAGAAGGTATCTCCTACGAGCAGTACTTC. The variable domain in full, with the rest retrieved from reference TRBV2 and TRBJ2-7, is EPEVTQTPSHQVTQMGQEVILRCVPISNHLYFYWYRQILGQKVEFLVSFYNNEISEKSEIFDDQFSVERPDGSNFTLKIRSTKLEDSAMYFCASSEEGISYEQYFGPGTRLTVT.

Only a few counts were recorded for this clonotype. The chain couples TRBV24-1 to TRBJ2-1, with TRBD2 matching over 11 bases. The CDR3 has 15 amino acids. The V and J ends lost 6 bases and 5 bases, in that order; junction bases with no gene match: 5. Germline assignment: CDR1 KGHDR and CDR2 SFDVKD. Written as DNA, the CDR3 is TGTGCCACCAGTATACTAGCGGGAGCTGACAATGAGCAGTTCTTC. Protein: CATSILAGADNEQFF.

V gene TRBV5-1 combines with J gene TRBJ1-1, with 8 positions matching TRBD1. Germline trimming cut 2 bases from V and 4 bases from J; bases unmatched to any gene: 7. CDR1 and CDR2 from the germline V gene are SGHRS and YFSETQ. There are 15 residues in the CDR3. CDR3 coding DNA: TGCGCCAGCAGCTTACAGGGGACAGGAGGCACTGAAGCTTTCTTT. It encodes CASSLQGTGGTEAFF.

The genes are TRBV12-3 or TRBV12-4 and TRBJ2-3; TRBD2 aligns across 10 bases. V lost 6 bases, J lost 5 bases, and 8 bases stayed unmatched. CDR3 length: 15 residues. Written as DNA, the CDR3 is TGTGCCAGCAGCCCTCTAGCGGGAGTAGGAGATACGCAGTATTTT. Translating it yields CASSPLAGVGDTQYF.

V gene TRBV5-1 combines with J gene TRBJ2-1; 13 bases fit TRBD2. Germline trimming cut 3 bases from V and 5 bases from J; bases unmatched to any gene: 11. The germline V gene has CDR1 SGHRS and CDR2 YFSETQ. The CDR3 loop spans 18 amino acids. CDR3 bases: TGCGCCAGCAGCTATCGACTAGCGGGAGGACATCCTAACAATGAGCAGTTCTTC. It is translated as CASSYRLAGGHPNNEQFF.

This clonotype was observed a few times. The chain is built from TRBV7-8 and TRBJ2-3; no reliable D call. CDR1 and CDR2 (germline): SGHVS, FQNEAQ. This CDR3 spans 14 amino acids. Trimming took off 5 bases at V and 7 bases at J, with 16 bases between the two ends. CDR3: CASSTGGETNTQYF. DNA of the CDR3: TGTGCCAGCAGCACGGGTGGCGAAACAAATACGCAGTATTTT.

This chain uses TRBV11-2 with TRBJ1-1; 8 nucleotides line up with TRBD1. CDR3 length equals 16 residues. In germline, CDR1 is SGHAT, CDR2 FQNNGV. With 1 base clipped from V and 4 bases from J, the junction kept 8 bases outside the gene matches. The CDR3 DNA is TGTGCCAGCAGCTTAGTGGCAGGGGGCGAGTTCACTGAAGCTTTCTTT. It codes for CASSLVAGGEFTEAFF.

This clonotype has at least ten counts. The J gene is TRBJ2-3, the V gene TRBV11-2, with unresolved D. CDR1 is SGHAT and CDR2 is FQNNGV in the germline V gene. CDR3 length equals 14 residues. V dropped 4 bases and J dropped 0 bases, with 8 bases sitting between them. The DNA of the CDR3 is TGTGCCAGCAGCTCCCCTAGAAGCACAGATACGCAGTATTTT. Translated: CASSSPRSTDTQYF.

This clonotype was recorded many times. The CDR3, as DNA: TGTGCCAGCAGGACAGGGGGCCTCTATGGCTACACCTTC. Translating it yields CASRTGGLYGYTF. V is TRBV12-3 or TRBV12-4 and J is TRBJ1-2; 10 nucleotides agree with TRBD1. The CDR3 runs to 13 residues. With 6 bases clipped from V and 4 bases from J, the junction kept 2 bases outside the gene matches.

The chain couples TRBV4-2 to TRBJ1-2; D perhaps matches TRBD1 (5 bases). V was shortened by 5 bases and J by 8 bases, with 18 bases between the two germline ends. The CDR3 runs 14 residues. The germline CDR1 and CDR2 sequences are LGHNA and YNFKEQ. CDR3 sequence reads: CASSSSMGLEGYTF. The CDR3 DNA follows: TGTGCCAGCAGCTCGTCAATGGGGCTGGAGGGCTACACCTTC.

The chain recombines TRBV7-8 with TRBJ2-4; 7 bases line up with TRBD2. Looked up from germline, CDR1 is SGHVS and CDR2 is FQNEAQ. V lost 6 bases, J lost 8 bases, and 16 bases stayed unmatched. This CDR3 comprises 16 residues. The CDR3 DNA reads as TGTGCCAGCAGTCTCCAGTTGGGCGGGGGTGGGGACATTCAGTACTTC. It encodes CASSLQLGGGGDIQYF.

This clonotype was seen at least ten times. The chain has TRBV5-1 and TRBJ2-3; D may be TRBD2 (6 bases). Germline V CDR1 and CDR2: SGHRS, YFSETQ. V lost 0 bases, J lost 4 bases, and 12 bases lay in between. This CDR3 has 15 amino acids. The CDR3: CASSLGGGIPDTQYF. The CDR3 nucleotides are TGCGCCAGCAGCTTGGGAGGCGGGATACCAGATACGCAGTATTTT.

This clonotype came up many times. The CDR3 DNA sequence: TGTGCCACTCAGTCCTCCGGGACCGGGGAGCTGTTTTTT. Translation gives CATQSSGTGELFF. The V and J genes are TRBV24-1 and TRBJ2-2; D call uncertain. This CDR3 has 13 residues. Looked up from germline, CDR1 is KGHDR and CDR2 is SFDVKD. The V gene lost 10 bases and the J gene lost 5 bases, with 13 bases spanning the gap.

The rearrangement uses TRBV19 and TRBJ2-2; D perhaps matches TRBD2 (6 bases). This CDR3 is 15 amino acids long. Trimming shortened V by 5 bases and J by 1 base, and 11 bases separated the two germline ends. CDR1 and CDR2 (germline): LNHDA, SQIVND (reference sequence). The CDR3 sequence is CASSGGVKNTGELFF. CDR3 DNA sequence: TGTGCCAGTAGTGGCGGGGTGAAGAACACCGGGGAGCTGTTTTTT.

This chain connects TRBV29-1 to TRBJ2-7; 14 nucleotides match TRBD2. The CDR3 is made up of 21 amino acids. Germline V gene sequence: CDR1 SQVTM, CDR2 ANQGSEA. The V segment lost 0 bases and the J segment 5 bases; nucleotides outside the gene matches: 21. CDR3 coding DNA: TGCAGCGTTGAAGATTCGGGGGGGACTAGCGGGAGAGATAGATGCTCGGACGAGCAGTACGTC. Translation gives CSVEDSGGTSGRDRCSDEQYV.

The sample holds many counts of this clonotype. V gene TRBV7-9 combines with J gene TRBJ2-1; D call uncertain. The CDR3 spans 16 residues. CDR1 and CDR2 from the germline V gene are SEHNR and FQNEAQ (reference sequence). Deletions cut 6 bases from V and 1 base from J, with 16 bases between. CDR3 residues: CASSPQAGRSYNEQFF. The DNA for the CDR3 is TGTGCCAGCAGTCCCCAGGCAGGCCGGTCCTACAATGAGCAGTTCTTC. The full variable domain, completed using reference TRBV7-9 and TRBJ2-1, is DTGVSQNPRHKITKRGQNVTFRCDPISEHNRLYWYRQTLGQGPEFLTYFQNEAQLEKSRLLSDRFSAERPKGSFSTLEIQRTEQGDSAMYLCASSPQAGRSYNEQFFGPGTRLTVL.

V gene TRBV5-1 combines with J gene TRBJ2-1; 8 bases map to TRBD1. This CDR3 contains 15 residues. J gave up 3 bases and V 0 bases, and 2 bases lay outside the gene matches. Per the germline V gene, CDR1 is SGHRS and CDR2 is YFSETQ. CDR3 DNA sequence: TGCGCCAGCAGCTTGGCCGGGACAGGCTACAATGAGCAGTTCTTC. This encodes CASSLAGTGYNEQFF.

The chain joins TRBV20-1 to TRBJ2-7; TRBD1 matches 9 bases. The CDR3 loop spans 11 amino acids. J was trimmed by 9 bases and V by 6 bases; bases with no gene match: 6. CDR1 and CDR2 from the germline V gene are DFQATT and SNEGSKA (reference sequence). The CDR3, as DNA: TGCAGTGCCAAGGGACAGGGAGTGCAGTACGTC. Translating gives CSAKGQGVQYV.

The count of this clonotype is one. The gene calls are TRBV4-1 and TRBJ2-5; D is unclear. Trimming stripped 1 base from V and 0 bases from J, with 12 bases between. CDR3 length: 16 residues. The germline V gene encodes CDR1 MGHRA and CDR2 YSYEKL. CDR3 protein: CASSQGARRYQETQYF. The CDR3 DNA follows: TGCGCCAGCAGCCAAGGCGCCAGGAGATACCAAGAGACCCAGTACTTC.

V is TRBV12-3 or TRBV12-4 and J is TRBJ2-7, with no clear D. CDR3 size: 13 residues. The V end lost 2 bases, the J end lost 6 bases, and 11 bases lay between the germline ends. The CDR3 region is CASSLSLDTEQYV. CDR3 bases: TGTGCCAGCAGTTTAAGCTTGGATACCGAGCAGTACGTC.

This clonotype was observed at least ten times. The rearrangement joins TRBV5-1 to TRBJ2-5; D is perhaps TRBD1 (6 bases). The V and J ends lost 5 bases and 3 bases respectively, with 23 bases between them. Germline CDR1 reads SGHRS; CDR2 reads YFSETQ. The CDR3 is 17 residues long. Here the CDR3 reads CASSPLGWAGVEETQYF. The CDR3 nucleotides are TGCGCCAGCAGTCCCCTGGGGTGGGCAGGGGTTGAAGAGACCCAGTACTTC.

This clonotype was seen many times. The chain employs TRBV12-3 or TRBV12-4 and TRBJ1-2; D is ambiguous. CDR3 size: 12 residues. V lost 5 bases and J 4 bases, leaving 8 bases between the germline ends. The CDR3 loop reads CASSPYSYGYTF. Here the CDR3 DNA reads TGTGCCAGCAGTCCCTACAGCTATGGCTACACCTTC.

The rearrangement links TRBV18 to TRBJ2-1; TRBD1 aligns across 8 bases. CDR3 length: 20 residues. The ends lost 3 bases at V and 2 bases at J; junction bases unmatched: 18. Germline values: CDR1 KGHSH, CDR2 LQKENI. The CDR3 sequence: CASSPRGPSGIKRTYNEQFF. CDR3 nucleotides: TGTGCCAGCTCACCCAGGGGGCCCAGCGGAATCAAAAGAACCTACAATGAGCAGTTCTTC.

This clonotype was seen a few times. The CDR3, as DNA: TGTGCCAGCAGTTTATGGTCTAGCGGGAGGGCCAATGAGCAGTTCTTC. Translation: CASSLWSSGRANEQFF. The genes are TRBV12-3 or TRBV12-4 and TRBJ2-1; 12 bases agree with TRBD2. V shed 2 bases, J shed 6 bases, and the junction held 5 bases outside the gene matches. The CDR3 runs to 16 residues.